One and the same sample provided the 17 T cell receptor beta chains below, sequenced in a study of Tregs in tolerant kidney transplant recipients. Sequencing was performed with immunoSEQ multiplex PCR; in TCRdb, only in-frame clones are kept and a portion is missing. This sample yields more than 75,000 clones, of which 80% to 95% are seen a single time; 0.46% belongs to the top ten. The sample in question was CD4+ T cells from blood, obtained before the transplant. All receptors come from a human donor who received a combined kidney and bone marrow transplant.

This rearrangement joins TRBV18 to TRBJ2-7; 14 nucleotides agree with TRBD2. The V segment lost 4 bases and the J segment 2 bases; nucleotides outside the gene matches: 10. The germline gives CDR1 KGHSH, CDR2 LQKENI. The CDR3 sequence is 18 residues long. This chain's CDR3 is CASSLHMMGLAGAYEQYF. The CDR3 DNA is TGTGCCAGCTCACTACATATGATGGGACTAGCGGGAGCCTACGAGCAGTACTTC.

The CDR3 loop reads CASSLGGFSYEQYF. As DNA, the CDR3 is TGTGCCAGCAGCTTAGGGGGTTTCTCCTACGAGCAGTACTTC. The V call is TRBV5-4, the J call TRBJ2-7; perhaps TRBD1 as D (6 bases). This CDR3 spans 14 amino acids. Germline V gene data show CDR1 as SGHNT and CDR2 as YYREEE (reference sequence). V was pared by 2 bases and J by 0 bases, with 9 bases between.

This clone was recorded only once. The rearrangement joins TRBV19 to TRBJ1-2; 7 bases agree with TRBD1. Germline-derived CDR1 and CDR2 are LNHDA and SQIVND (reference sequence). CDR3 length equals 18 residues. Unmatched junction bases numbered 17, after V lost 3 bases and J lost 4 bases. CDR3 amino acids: CASSIPSWDDRAAYGYTF. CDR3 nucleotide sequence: TGTGCCAGTAGTATTCCCTCTTGGGATGACAGGGCGGCCTATGGCTACACCTTC. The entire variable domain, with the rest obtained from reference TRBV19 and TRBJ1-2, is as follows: DGGITQSPKYLFRKEGQNVTLSCEQNLNHDAMYWYRQDPGQGLRLIYYSQIVNDFQKGDIAEGYSVSREKKESFPLTVTSAQKNPTAFYLCASSIPSWDDRAAYGYTFGSGTRLTVV.

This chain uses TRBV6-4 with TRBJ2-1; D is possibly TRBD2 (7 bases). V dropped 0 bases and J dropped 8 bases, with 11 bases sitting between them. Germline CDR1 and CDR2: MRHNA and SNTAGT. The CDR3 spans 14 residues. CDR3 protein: CASSDSGGGDEQFF. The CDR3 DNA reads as TGTGCCAGCAGTGACTCAGGGGGGGGCGATGAGCAGTTCTTC.

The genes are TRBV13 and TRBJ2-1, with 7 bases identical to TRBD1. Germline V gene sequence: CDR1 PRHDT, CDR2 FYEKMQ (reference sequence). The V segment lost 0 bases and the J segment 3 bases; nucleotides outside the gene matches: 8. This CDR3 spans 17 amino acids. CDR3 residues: CASSLGVGGAFYNEQFF. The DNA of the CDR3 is TGTGCCAGCAGCTTAGGAGTAGGGGGCGCGTTCTACAATGAGCAGTTCTTC.

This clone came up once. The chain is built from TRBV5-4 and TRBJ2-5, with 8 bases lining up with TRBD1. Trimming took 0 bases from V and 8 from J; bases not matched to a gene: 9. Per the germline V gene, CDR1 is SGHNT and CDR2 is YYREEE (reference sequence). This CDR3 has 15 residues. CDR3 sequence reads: CASSLAPGQDDTQYF. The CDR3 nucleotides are TGTGCCAGCAGCTTGGCTCCGGGACAGGACGATACCCAGTACTTC. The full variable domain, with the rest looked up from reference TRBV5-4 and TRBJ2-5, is ETGVTQSPTHLIKTRGQQVTLRCSSQSGHNTVSWYQQALGQGPQFIFQYYREEENGRGNFPPRFSGLQFPNYSSELNVNALELDDSALYLCASSLAPGQDDTQYFGPGTRLLVL.

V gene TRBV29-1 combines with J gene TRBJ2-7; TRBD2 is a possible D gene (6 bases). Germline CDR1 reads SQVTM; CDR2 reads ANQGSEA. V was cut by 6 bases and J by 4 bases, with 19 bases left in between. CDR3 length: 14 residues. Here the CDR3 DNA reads TGCAGCGTGAGGTCCGGGACTCGCGTGTACGAGCAGTACTTC. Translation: CSVRSGTRVYEQYF.

CDR3 region: CASRRQGANEQYF. The CDR3 nucleotides are TGTGCCAGCAGAAGACAGGGGGCAAACGAGCAGTACTTC. This chain uses TRBV27 with TRBJ2-5, with TRBD1 matching 10 bases. The closer fit of TRBJ2-7 to the DNA end suggests the J call may be wrong. The length of the CDR3 is 13 residues. Germline V gene data show CDR1 as MNHEY and CDR2 as SMNVEV (reference sequence).

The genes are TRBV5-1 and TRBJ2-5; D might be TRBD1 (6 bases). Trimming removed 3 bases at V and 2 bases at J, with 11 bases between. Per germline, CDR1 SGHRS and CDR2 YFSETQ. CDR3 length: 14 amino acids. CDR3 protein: CASSYAGDQETQYF. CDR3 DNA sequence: TGCGCCAGCAGCTACGCAGGGGATCAAGAGACCCAGTACTTC.

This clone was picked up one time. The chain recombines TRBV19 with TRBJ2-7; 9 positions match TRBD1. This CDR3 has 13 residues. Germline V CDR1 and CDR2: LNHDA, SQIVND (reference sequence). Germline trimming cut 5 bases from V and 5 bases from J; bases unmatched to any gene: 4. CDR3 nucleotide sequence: TGTGCCAGTAGTGGACAGGGGTCCGACGAGCAGTACTTC. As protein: CASSGQGSDEQYF. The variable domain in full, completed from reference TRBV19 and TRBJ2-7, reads DGGITQSPKYLFRKEGQNVTLSCEQNLNHDAMYWYRQDPGQGLRLIYYSQIVNDFQKGDIAEGYSVSREKKESFPLTVTSAQKNPTAFYLCASSGQGSDEQYFGPGTRLTVT.

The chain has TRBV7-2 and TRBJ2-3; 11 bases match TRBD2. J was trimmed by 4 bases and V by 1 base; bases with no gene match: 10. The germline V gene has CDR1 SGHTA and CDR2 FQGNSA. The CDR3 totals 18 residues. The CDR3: CASSLVALAGGKSDTQYF. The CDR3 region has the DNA TGTGCCAGCAGCTTAGTAGCCTTAGCGGGAGGGAAATCAGATACGCAGTATTTT.

CDR3 in amino acids: CASSIETGQGPYSNQPQHF. As DNA, the CDR3 is TGTGCCAGTAGTATAGAAACGGGACAGGGTCCCTATAGCAATCAGCCCCAGCATTTT. This chain links TRBV19 with TRBJ1-5, with TRBD1 matching over 9 bases. This CDR3 has 19 residues. Germline CDR1 reads LNHDA; CDR2 reads SQIVND (reference sequence). Losses at the gene ends were 0 bases for V and 0 bases for J; bases not matched to a gene: 9. The variable domain in full, with the rest retrieved from reference TRBV19 and TRBJ1-5, is DGGITQSPKYLFRKEGQNVTLSCEQNLNHDAMYWYRQDPGQGLRLIYYSQIVNDFQKGDIAEGYSVSREKKESFPLTVTSAQKNPTAFYLCASSIETGQGPYSNQPQHFGDGTRLSIL.

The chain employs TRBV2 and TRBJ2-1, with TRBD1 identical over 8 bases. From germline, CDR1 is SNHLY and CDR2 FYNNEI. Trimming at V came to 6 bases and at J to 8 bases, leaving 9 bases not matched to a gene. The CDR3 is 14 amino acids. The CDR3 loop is CASSVTGGFYEQFF. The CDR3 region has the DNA TGTGCCAGCAGCGTCACAGGGGGGTTTTATGAGCAGTTCTTC.

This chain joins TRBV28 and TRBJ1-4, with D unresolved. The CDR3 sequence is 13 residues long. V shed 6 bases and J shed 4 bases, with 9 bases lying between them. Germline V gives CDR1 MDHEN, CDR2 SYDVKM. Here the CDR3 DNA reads TGTGCCAGCAGGCTAGCCAGTAATGAAAAACTGTTTTTT. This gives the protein CASRLASNEKLFF. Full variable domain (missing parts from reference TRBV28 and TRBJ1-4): DVKVTQSSRYLVKRTGEKVFLECVQDMDHENMFWYRQDPGLGLRLIYFSYDVKMKEKGDIPEGYSVSREKKERFSLILESASTNQTSMYLCASRLASNEKLFFGSGTQLSVL.

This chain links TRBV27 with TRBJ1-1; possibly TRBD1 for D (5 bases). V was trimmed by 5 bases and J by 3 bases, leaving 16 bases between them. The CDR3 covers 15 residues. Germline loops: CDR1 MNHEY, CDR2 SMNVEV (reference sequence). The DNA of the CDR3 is TGTGCCAGCAGTCTCCGCCGGGGGTGGGACACTGAAGCTTTCTTT. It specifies CASSLRRGWDTEAFF.

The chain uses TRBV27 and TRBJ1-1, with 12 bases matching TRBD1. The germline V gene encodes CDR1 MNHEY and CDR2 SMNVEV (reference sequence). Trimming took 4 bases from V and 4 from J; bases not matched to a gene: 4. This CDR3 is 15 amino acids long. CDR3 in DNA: TGTGCCAGCAGTTGGGGACAGGGGGCTTTCACTGAAGCTTTCTTT. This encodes CASSWGQGAFTEAFF.

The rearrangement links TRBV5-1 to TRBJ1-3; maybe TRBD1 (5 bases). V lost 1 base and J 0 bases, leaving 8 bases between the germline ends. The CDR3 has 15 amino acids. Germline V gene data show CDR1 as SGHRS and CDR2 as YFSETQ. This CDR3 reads CASSLTGLSGNTIYF. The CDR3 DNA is TGCGCCAGCAGCTTGACAGGCCTCTCTGGAAACACCATATATTTT.